This T cell receptor (beta chain) stems from a study of cytomegalovirus exposure and HLA in healthy donors. From germline, CDR1 is LGHNA and CDR2 YNFKEQ. V was cut by 1 base and J by 4 bases, with 7 bases left in between. The CDR3 has 13 residues. The PCR had 60 Vbeta and 13 Jbeta primers. TCRdb's table, derived via immunoSEQ multiplex PCR, lists solely in-frame clones and lacks some. The sample contains fewer than 75,000 clones, roughly 71% of which appear only once. Source material: PBMCs. The chain links TRBV4-2 to TRBJ2-5; no clear D gene. This TCR derives from a man aged 70-80 years in good health and CMV-seronegative. The CDR3 protein is CASSQALSETQYF. The CDR3 DNA follows: TGTGCCAGCAGCCAAGCTTTATCAGAGACCCAGTACTTC.